Only a few counts were recorded for the clone carrying this T cell receptor (beta chain). Amplification yielded TCR beta CDR3 regions, with RNA transcripts as the source. The HTBI primer set served for first-round RT-PCR of the TCR CDR3. TCRdb redid the calling of the multiplex PCR reads with MiXCR, one entry per CDR3 protein. The data show some 490,000 distinct CDR3 sequences, 22% seen once. This sample stems from a study of T cells in Graves' hyperthyroidism and ophthalmopathy. With 6 bases clipped from V and 4 bases from J, the junction kept 14 bases outside the gene matches. CDR3 length: 18 residues.

This receptor was identified in a woman between 70 and 85 years old with Graves' ophthalmopathy. V and J are TRBV12-3 or TRBV12-4 and TRBJ2-1; the match to TRBD1 covers 11 bases. The sequenced sample was blood. This CDR3 is CASSLRTGGSLGYNEQFF. DNA of the CDR3: TGTGCCAGCAGCCTAAGGACAGGGGGCTCCCTCGGGTACAATGAGCAGTTCTTC.